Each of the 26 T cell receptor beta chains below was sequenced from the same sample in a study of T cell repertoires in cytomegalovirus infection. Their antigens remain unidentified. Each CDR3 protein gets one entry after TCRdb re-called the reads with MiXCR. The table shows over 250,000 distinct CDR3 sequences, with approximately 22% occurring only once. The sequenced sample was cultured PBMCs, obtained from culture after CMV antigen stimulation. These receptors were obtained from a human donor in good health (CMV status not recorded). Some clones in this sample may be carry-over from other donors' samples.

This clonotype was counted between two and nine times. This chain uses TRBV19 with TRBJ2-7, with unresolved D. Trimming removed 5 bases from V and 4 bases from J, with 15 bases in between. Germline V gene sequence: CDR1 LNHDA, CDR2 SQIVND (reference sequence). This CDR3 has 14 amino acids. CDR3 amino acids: CASSLLGPSYEQYF. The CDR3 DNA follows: TGTGCCAGTAGTCTCCTCGGGCCTTCATACGAGCAGTACTTC.

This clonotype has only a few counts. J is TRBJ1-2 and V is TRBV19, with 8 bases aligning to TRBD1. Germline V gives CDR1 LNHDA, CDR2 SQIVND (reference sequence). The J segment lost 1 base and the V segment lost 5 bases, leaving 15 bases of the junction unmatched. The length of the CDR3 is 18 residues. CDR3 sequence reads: CASSPWTGRPDRNYGYTF. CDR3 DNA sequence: TGTGCCAGTAGTCCGTGGACAGGGCGACCTGACCGTAACTATGGCTACACCTTC.

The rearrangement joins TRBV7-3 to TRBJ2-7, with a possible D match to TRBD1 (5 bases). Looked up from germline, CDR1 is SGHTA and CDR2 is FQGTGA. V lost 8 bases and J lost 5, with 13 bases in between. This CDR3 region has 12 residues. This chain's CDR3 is CASGPSDNEQYF. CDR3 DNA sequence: TGTGCCAGCGGGCCTTCGGACAACGAGCAGTACTTC.

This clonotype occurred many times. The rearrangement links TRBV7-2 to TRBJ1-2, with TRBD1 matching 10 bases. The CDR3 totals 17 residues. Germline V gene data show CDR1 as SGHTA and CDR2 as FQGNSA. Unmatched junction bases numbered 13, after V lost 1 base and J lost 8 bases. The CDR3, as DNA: TGTGCCAGCAGCTTAGGACAGGGGGCCGTTAAGAGGAGCGGCTACACCTTC. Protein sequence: CASSLGQGAVKRSGYTF.

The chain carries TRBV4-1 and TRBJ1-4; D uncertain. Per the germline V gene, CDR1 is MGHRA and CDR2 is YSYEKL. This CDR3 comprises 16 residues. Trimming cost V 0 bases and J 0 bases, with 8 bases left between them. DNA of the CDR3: TGCGCCAGCAGCCAAGATAATACTGCAACTAATGAAAAACTGTTTTTT. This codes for CASSQDNTATNEKLFF.

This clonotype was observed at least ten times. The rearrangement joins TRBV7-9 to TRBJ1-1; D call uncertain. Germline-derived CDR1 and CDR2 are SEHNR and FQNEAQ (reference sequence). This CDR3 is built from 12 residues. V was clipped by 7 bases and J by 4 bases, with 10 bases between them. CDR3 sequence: CASTPAGTEAFF. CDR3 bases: TGTGCCAGCACCCCGGCGGGCACTGAAGCTTTCTTT.

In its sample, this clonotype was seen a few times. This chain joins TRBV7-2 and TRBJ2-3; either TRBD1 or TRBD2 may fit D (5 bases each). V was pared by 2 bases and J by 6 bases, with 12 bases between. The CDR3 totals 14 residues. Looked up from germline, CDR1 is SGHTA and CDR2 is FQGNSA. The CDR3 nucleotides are TGTGCCAGCAGCTTAAATGGCCGGGGCGATACGCAGTATTTT. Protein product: CASSLNGRGDTQYF.

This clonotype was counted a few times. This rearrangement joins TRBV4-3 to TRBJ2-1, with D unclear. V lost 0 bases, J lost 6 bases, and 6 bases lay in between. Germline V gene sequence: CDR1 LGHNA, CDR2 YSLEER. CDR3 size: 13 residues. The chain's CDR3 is CASSQEAPNEQFF. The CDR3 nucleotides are TGCGCCAGCAGCCAAGAAGCCCCCAATGAGCAGTTCTTC.

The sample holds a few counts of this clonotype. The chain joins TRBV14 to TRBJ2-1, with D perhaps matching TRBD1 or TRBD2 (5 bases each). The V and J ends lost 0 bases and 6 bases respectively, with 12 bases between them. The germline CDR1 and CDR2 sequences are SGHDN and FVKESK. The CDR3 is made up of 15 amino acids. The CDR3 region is CASSQDVGVLNEQFF. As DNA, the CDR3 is TGTGCCAGCAGCCAAGACGTGGGGGTTCTCAATGAGCAGTTCTTC. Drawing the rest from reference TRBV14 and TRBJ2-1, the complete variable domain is EAGVTQFPSHSVIEKGQTVTLRCDPISGHDNLYWYRRVMGKEIKFLLHFVKESKQDESGMPNNRFLAERTGGTYSTLKVQPAELEDSGVYFCASSQDVGVLNEQFFGPGTRLTVL.

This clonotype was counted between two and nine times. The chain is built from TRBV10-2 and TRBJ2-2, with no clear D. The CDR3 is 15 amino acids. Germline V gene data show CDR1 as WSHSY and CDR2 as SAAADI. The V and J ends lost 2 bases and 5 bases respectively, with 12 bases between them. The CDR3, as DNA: TGCGCCAGCAGTGAGGACAAAACCCTGACCGGGGAGCTGTTTTTT. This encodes CASSEDKTLTGELFF.

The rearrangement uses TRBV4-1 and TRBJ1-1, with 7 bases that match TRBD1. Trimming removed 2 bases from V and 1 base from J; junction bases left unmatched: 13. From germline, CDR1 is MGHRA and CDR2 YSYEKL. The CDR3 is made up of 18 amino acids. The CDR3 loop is CASSQRQQGRRKNTEAFF. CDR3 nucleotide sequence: TGCGCCAGCAGCCAAAGACAACAGGGGCGGAGGAAGAACACTGAAGCTTTCTTT.

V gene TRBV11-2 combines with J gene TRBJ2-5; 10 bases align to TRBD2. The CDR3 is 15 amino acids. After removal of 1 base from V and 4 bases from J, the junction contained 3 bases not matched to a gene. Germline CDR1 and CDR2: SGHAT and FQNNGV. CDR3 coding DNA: TGTGCCAGCAGCTTAGTTAGCGGGGGGACAGAGACCCAGTACTTC. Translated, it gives CASSLVSGGTETQYF.

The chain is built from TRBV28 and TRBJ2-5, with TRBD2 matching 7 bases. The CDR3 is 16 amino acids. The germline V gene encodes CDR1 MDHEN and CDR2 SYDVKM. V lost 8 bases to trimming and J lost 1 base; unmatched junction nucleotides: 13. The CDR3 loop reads CASELAEERGQETQYF. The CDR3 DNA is TGTGCCAGCGAGCTAGCGGAAGAGAGGGGCCAAGAGACCCAGTACTTC.

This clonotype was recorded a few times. Here the CDR3 DNA reads TGTGCCACCAGTGATCGGGACGCCAGAACGTCTGAAGCTTTCTTT. Translating it yields CATSDRDARTSEAFF. The chain uses TRBV24-1 and TRBJ1-1; D is possibly TRBD1 (5 bases). Germline lookup yields CDR1 KGHDR and CDR2 SFDVKD. V was clipped by 3 bases and J by 6 bases, with 16 bases between them. CDR3 length: 15 residues.

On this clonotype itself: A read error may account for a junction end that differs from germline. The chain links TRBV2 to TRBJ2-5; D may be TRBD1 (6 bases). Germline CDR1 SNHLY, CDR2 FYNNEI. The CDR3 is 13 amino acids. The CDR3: CASNGVSGTPSNF. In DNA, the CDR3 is TGTGCCAGCAATGGGGTGTCGGGGACACCGTCCAACTTC.

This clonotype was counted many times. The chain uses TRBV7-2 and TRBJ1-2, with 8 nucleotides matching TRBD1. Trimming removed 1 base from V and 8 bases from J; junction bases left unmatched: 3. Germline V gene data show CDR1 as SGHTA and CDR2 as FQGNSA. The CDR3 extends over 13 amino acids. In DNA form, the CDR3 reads TGTGCCAGCAGCTTAGACAGGGGGGGGGGCTACACCTTC. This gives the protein CASSLDRGGGYTF.

The CDR3 DNA reads as TGTGCCAGCCGGGGTGACGGGCTGAACACTGAAGCTTTCTTT. It yields the protein CASRGDGLNTEAFF. The V call is TRBV27, the J call TRBJ1-1; D not resolved. This CDR3 contains 14 residues. Trimming left V 8 bases short and J 0 bases short, with 13 bases between. CDR1 and CDR2 from the germline V gene are MNHEY and SMNVEV (reference sequence).

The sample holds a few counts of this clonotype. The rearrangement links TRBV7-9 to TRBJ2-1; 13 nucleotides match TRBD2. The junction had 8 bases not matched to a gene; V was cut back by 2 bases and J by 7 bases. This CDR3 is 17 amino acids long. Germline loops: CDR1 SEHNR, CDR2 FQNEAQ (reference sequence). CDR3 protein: CASSLRPGLAGSNEQFF. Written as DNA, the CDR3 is TGTGCCAGCAGCTTACGGCCGGGACTAGCGGGAAGTAATGAGCAGTTCTTC.

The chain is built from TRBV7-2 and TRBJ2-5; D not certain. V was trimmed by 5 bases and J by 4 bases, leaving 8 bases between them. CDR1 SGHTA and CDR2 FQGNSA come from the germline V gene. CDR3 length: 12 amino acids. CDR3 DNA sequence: TGTGCCAGCAGCCCGAGTCGAGAGACCCAGTACTTC. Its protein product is CASSPSRETQYF.

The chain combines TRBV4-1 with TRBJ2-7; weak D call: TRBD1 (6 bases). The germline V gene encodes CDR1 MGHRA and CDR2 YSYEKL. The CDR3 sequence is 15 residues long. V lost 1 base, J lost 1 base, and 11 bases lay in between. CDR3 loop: CASSQGSGASYEQYV. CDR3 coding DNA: TGCGCCAGCAGCCAAGGTTCAGGGGCATCCTACGAGCAGTACGTC.

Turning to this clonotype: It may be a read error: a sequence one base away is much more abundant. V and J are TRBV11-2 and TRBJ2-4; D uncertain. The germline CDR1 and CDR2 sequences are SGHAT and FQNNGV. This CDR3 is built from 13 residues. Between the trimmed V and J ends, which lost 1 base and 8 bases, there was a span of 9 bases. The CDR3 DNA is TGTGCCAGCAGCTTAGGAACCCGGGACATTCAGTACTTC. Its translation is CASSLGTRDIQYF.

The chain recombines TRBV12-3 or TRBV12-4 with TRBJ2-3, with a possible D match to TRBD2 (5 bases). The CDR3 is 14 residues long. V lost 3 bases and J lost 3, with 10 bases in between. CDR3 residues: CASSFNGITDTQYF. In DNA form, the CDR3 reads TGTGCCAGCAGTTTCAACGGGATTACAGATACGCAGTATTTT.

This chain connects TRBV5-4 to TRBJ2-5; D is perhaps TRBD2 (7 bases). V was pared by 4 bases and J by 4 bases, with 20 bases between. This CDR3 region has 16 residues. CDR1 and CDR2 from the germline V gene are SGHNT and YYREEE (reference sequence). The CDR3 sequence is CASSAEAAGAGETQYF. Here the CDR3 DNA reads TGTGCCAGCAGCGCGGAGGCCGCGGGGGCTGGAGAGACCCAGTACTTC. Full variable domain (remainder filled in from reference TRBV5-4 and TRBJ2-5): ETGVTQSPTHLIKTRGQQVTLRCSSQSGHNTVSWYQQALGQGPQFIFQYYREEENGRGNFPPRFSGLQFPNYSSELNVNALELDDSALYLCASSAEAAGAGETQYFGPGTRLLVL.

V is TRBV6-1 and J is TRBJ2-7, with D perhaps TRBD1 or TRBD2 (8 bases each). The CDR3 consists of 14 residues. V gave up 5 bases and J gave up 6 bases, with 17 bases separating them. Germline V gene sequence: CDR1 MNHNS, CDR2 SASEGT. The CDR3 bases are TGTGCCAGCAGTCTCCAGGGGGCGGGGGGCGAGCAGTACTTC. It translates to CASSLQGAGGEQYF.

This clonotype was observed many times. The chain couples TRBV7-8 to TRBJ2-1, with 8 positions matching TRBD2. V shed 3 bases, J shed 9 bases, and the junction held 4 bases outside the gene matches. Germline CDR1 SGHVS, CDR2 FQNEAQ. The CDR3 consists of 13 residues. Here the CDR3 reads CASSFWAGGEQFF. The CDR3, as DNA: TGTGCCAGCAGCTTTTGGGCGGGAGGTGAGCAGTTCTTC.

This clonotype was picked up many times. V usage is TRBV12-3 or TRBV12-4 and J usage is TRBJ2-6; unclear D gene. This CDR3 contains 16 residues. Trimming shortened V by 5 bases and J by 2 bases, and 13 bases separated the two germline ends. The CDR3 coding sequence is TGTGCCAGCAGTATTGGTCCTTCCACTGGGGCCAACGTCCTGACTTTC. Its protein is CASSIGPSTGANVLTF.